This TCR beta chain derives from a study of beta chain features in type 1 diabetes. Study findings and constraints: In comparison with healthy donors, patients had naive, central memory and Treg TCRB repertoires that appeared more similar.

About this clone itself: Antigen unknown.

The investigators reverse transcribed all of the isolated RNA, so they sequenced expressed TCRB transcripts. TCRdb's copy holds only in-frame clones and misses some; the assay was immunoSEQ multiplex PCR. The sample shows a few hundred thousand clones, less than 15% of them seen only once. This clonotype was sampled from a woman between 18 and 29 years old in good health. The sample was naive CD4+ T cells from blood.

The CDR3 DNA is TGTGCCTGGAGTGAACCGAGGCTCGAGACCCAGTACTTC. Protein: CAWSEPRLETQYF. V usage is TRBV30 and J usage is TRBJ2-5, with D uncertain. Trimming shortened V by 1 base and J by 5 bases, and 11 bases separated the two germline ends. Germline CDR1 is GTSNPN and CDR2 is SVGIG (reference sequence). The length of the CDR3 is 13 residues.